Following are 21 T cell receptor beta chains from one sample sequenced in a study of OX40 agonist ivuxolimab in advanced cancers. The data were produced by immunoSEQ multiplex PCR, yet TCRdb's version contains in-frame clones alone and is incomplete. The data show about 93,000 clones, approximately 92% seen once. Sequencing used CD4+ or CD8+ T cells sorted from blood, obtained in a trial of the OX40 agonist ivuxolimab. The receptor source for this set is an adult with an advanced solid tumor such as melanoma, head and neck, liver or kidney cancer.

The rearrangement uses TRBV19 and TRBJ1-1; no firm D call. The germline V gene encodes CDR1 LNHDA and CDR2 SQIVND (reference sequence). The CDR3 is 15 amino acids. Trimming removed 2 bases at V and 1 base at J, with 11 bases between. This CDR3 is CASSINSGKNTEAFF. The DNA of the CDR3 is TGTGCCAGTAGTATAAATTCGGGGAAGAACACTGAAGCTTTCTTT.

The chain is built from TRBV27 and TRBJ2-3; D unresolved. CDR1 and CDR2 (germline): MNHEY, SMNVEV (reference sequence). The CDR3 runs 11 residues. Trimming pared 3 bases from V and 6 bases from J, leaving 4 bases between. The CDR3 DNA reads TGTGCCAGCAGTTTTCTCGATACGCAGTATTTT. It is translated as CASSFLDTQYF.

The CDR3 reads CASSLRQGGNTGELFF. The CDR3 DNA follows: TGTGCCAGCAGCTTACGACAGGGAGGGAACACCGGGGAGCTGTTTTTT. The V gene is TRBV11-3, the J gene TRBJ2-2, with D possibly being TRBD1 (7 bases). The germline V gene encodes CDR1 SGHNT and CDR2 YENEEA. V was cut by 2 bases and J by 1 base, with 11 bases left in between. The CDR3 contains 16 residues.

This chain links TRBV18 with TRBJ1-2, with TRBD1 as a possible D gene (6 bases). V was cut by 3 bases and J by 8 bases, with 13 bases left in between. Germline V gives CDR1 KGHSH, CDR2 LQKENI. This CDR3 is 13 amino acids long. CDR3 coding DNA: TGTGCCAGCTCACCGGACAGCTCCGGAGGCTACACCTTC. It yields the protein CASSPDSSGGYTF.

The chain joins TRBV29-1 to TRBJ1-1; a possible D gene is TRBD1 (6 bases). This CDR3 region has 12 residues. Germline V gene sequence: CDR1 SQVTM, CDR2 ANQGSEA. The germline V and J ends were trimmed by 7 bases and 6 bases, with 15 bases remaining between them. CDR3 DNA: TGCAGCGGGGGAGGGGGAGGGGCTGAAGCTTTCTTT. Translation: CSGGGGGAEAFF.

The V gene is TRBV7-9, the J gene TRBJ2-5; 7 bases agree with TRBD2. The V gene end was trimmed by 4 bases and the J gene end by 7 bases; junction bases not matched to a gene: 6. Germline V gene sequence: CDR1 SEHNR, CDR2 FQNEAQ (reference sequence). There are 13 residues in the CDR3. The CDR3 here is CASSYQSGGTQYF. For the CDR3, the DNA is TGTGCCAGCAGCTATCAGTCGGGGGGGACCCAGTACTTC.

The chain uses TRBV5-5 and TRBJ2-7; tentative D call: TRBD1 (6 bases). CDR1 SGHKS and CDR2 YYEKEE come from the germline V gene (reference sequence). The CDR3 is 12 residues long. The V end was cut by 3 bases, the J end by 7 bases, with 11 bases between. This CDR3 is CASSSQGGEQYF. DNA for the CDR3: TGTGCCAGCAGCTCCCAAGGGGGAGAGCAGTACTTC.

The chain carries TRBV28 and TRBJ2-1, with 7 bases aligning to TRBD1. Trimming at V came to 11 bases and at J to 2 bases, leaving 9 bases not matched to a gene. Germline V gives CDR1 MDHEN, CDR2 SYDVKM. The length of the CDR3 is 14 residues. The DNA of the CDR3 is TGTGCCTTAAGCGTAGGGGGCACCTACAATGAGCAGTTCTTC. It specifies CALSVGGTYNEQFF.

The chain links TRBV5-6 to TRBJ2-7; D is perhaps TRBD2 (6 bases). With 2 bases removed from V and 7 bases from J, the gap between germline ends came to 7 bases. Germline assignment: CDR1 SGHDT and CDR2 YYEEEE. The CDR3 loop spans 11 amino acids. CDR3 sequence reads: CASSLGREQYF. CDR3 DNA: TGTGCCAGCAGCTTAGGGAGGGAGCAGTACTTC. Full variable domain (rest looked up from reference TRBV5-6 and TRBJ2-7): DAGVTQSPTHLIKTRGQQVTLRCSPKSGHDTVSWYQQALGQGPQFIFQYYEEEERQRGNFPDRFSGHQFPNYSSELNVNALLLGDSALYLCASSLGREQYFGPGTRLTVT.

This clone showed up just once. V usage is TRBV7-2 and J usage is TRBJ2-7; TRBD1 might be the D (5 bases). Germline assignment: CDR1 SGHTA and CDR2 FQGNSA. The CDR3 totals 15 residues. The germline V and J ends were trimmed by 5 bases and 3 bases, with 17 bases remaining between them. This CDR3 is CASSLSRGDGYEQYF. The CDR3 nucleotides are TGTGCCAGCAGCCTATCAAGGGGTGACGGCTACGAGCAGTACTTC.

The chain is built from TRBV4-2 and TRBJ1-6; no definite D call. V was cut by 1 base and J by 10 bases, with 5 bases left in between. The V gene's germline CDR1 is LGHNA and CDR2 YNFKEQ. This CDR3 is 12 amino acids long. CDR3 in DNA: TGTGCCAGCAGCCAAGCAGTATCACCCCTCCACTTT. Translated, it gives CASSQAVSPLHF.

This chain uses TRBV7-2 with TRBJ1-5; TRBD1 might be the D (5 bases). Germline V gene sequence: CDR1 SGHTA, CDR2 FQGNSA. The V gene lost 5 bases and the J gene lost 4 bases, with 12 bases spanning the gap. The length of the CDR3 is 14 residues. DNA of the CDR3: TGTGCCAGCAGCCTCCAGACAGCAAATCAGCCCCAGCATTTT. Translated, it gives CASSLQTANQPQHF.

In DNA form, the CDR3 reads TGTGCCAGCAGTAGCTGGGCTGGAGACACCGGGGAGCTGTTTTTT. It codes for CASSSWAGDTGELFF. The chain joins TRBV27 to TRBJ2-2; D is unclear. Trimming stripped 5 bases from V and 3 bases from J, with 13 bases between. CDR1 is MNHEY, CDR2 SMNVEV, per germline (reference sequence). The CDR3 is 15 residues long.

This clone has only one observation. The rearrangement uses TRBV4-2 and TRBJ1-6; D is ambiguous. The germline V gene encodes CDR1 LGHNA and CDR2 YNFKEQ. With 5 bases removed from V and 7 bases from J, the gap between germline ends came to 18 bases. The CDR3 is 16 amino acids. The CDR3 coding sequence is TGTGCCAGCAGCGTGGTGTCGGGCCTGGGCAATTCACCCCTCCACTTT. Translating it yields CASSVVSGLGNSPLHF.

This chain connects TRBV7-3 to TRBJ2-2, with 11 positions matching TRBD2. Germline assignment: CDR1 SGHTA and CDR2 FQGTGA. The CDR3 has 14 residues. V lost 5 bases, J lost 5 bases, and 1 base stayed unmatched. For the CDR3, the DNA is TGTGCCAGCAGCCTAGCGGGAGGAACCGGGGAGCTGTTTTTT. Translated: CASSLAGGTGELFF.

The J gene is TRBJ1-2, the V gene TRBV6-6; D might be TRBD1 (5 bases). Germline assignment: CDR1 MNHNY and CDR2 SVGAGI (reference sequence). Between the trimmed V and J ends, which lost 0 bases and 6 bases, there was a span of 11 bases. The CDR3 loop spans 14 amino acids. CDR3 nucleotide sequence: TGTGCCAGCAGTTACTCAGCCCGGACAAATGGCTACACCTTC. Translating gives CASSYSARTNGYTF.

The chain uses TRBV7-2 and TRBJ1-1; D uncertain. The CDR3 totals 15 residues. Germline CDR1 and CDR2: SGHTA and FQGNSA. The germline V and J ends were trimmed by 5 bases and 1 base, with 14 bases remaining between them. This CDR3 is CASSRTMGRNTEAFF. As DNA, the CDR3 is TGTGCCAGCAGCCGAACCATGGGGAGGAACACTGAAGCTTTCTTT.

Worth noting for this clone: Other DNA sequences in the same sample also yield this CDR3. The chain is built from TRBV30 and TRBJ2-5; TRBD2 is a possible D gene (6 bases). In germline, CDR1 is GTSNPN, CDR2 SVGIG (reference sequence). Trimming pared 2 bases from V and 5 bases from J, leaving 18 bases between. This CDR3 comprises 15 residues. CDR3 nucleotide sequence: TGTGCCTGGAGTAATAATGGAGGGAGGAGGGAGACCCAGTACTTC. As protein: CAWSNNGGRRETQYF.

The chain recombines TRBV15 with TRBJ2-5; 10 bases match TRBD1. CDR3 size: 14 residues. V lost 3 bases, J lost 3 bases, and 1 base stayed unmatched. The germline CDR1 and CDR2 sequences are LNHNV and YYDKDF (reference sequence). Here the CDR3 DNA reads TGTGCCACCAGCAGGGGGACAGGGGAAGAGACCCAGTACTTC. Translated, it gives CATSRGTGEETQYF.

V usage is TRBV7-9 and J usage is TRBJ2-1; no clear D. The length of the CDR3 is 14 residues. Per germline, CDR1 SEHNR and CDR2 FQNEAQ (reference sequence). V was clipped by 1 base and J by 8 bases, with 12 bases between them. CDR3 nucleotide sequence: TGTGCCAGCAGCTTAGATCACCCAGGAGATGAGCAGTTCTTC. This translates into CASSLDHPGDEQFF.

This rearrangement joins TRBV27 to TRBJ2-1; unclear D gene. V was shortened by 5 bases and J by 0 bases, with 8 bases between the two germline ends. Germline V CDR1 and CDR2: MNHEY, SMNVEV (reference sequence). This CDR3 is built from 14 residues. CDR3 sequence: CASSGGRSYNEQFF. The CDR3 DNA sequence: TGTGCCAGCAGTGGCGGACGCTCCTACAATGAGCAGTTCTTC.